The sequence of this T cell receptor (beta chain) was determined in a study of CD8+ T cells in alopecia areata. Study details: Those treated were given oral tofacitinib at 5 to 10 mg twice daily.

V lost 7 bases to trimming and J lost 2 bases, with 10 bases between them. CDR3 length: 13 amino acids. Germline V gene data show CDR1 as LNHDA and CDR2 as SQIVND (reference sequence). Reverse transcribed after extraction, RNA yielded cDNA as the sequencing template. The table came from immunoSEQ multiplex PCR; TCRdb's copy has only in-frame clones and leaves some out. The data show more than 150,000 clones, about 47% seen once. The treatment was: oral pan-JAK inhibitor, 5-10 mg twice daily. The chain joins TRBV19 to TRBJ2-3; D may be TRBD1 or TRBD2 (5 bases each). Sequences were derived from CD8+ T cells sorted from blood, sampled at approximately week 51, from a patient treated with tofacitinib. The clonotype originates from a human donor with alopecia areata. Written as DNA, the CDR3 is TGTGCCAGTACTGGGGGTGTCACAGATACGCAGTATTTT. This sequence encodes CASTGGVTDTQYF.